The rows below give T cell receptor beta chains drawn from one sample of a study of blood T cell repertoires in COVID-19. Data came from immunoSEQ multiplex PCR; TCRdb stores just in-frame clones and leaves some out. Of 200,000 to 250,000 clones in the sample, 80% were seen once. The sequencing input was peripheral blood. Receptors were obtained from a woman between 70 and 85 years old with acute or convalescent COVID-19. Each CDR3 is given with its conserved first and last residue. D genes are given only for firm matches. Part of the rows lack a size; the others show once, few, many or a class for expanded clones.

clone size,V gene,J gene,D gene,CDR3 DNA,CDR3 protein
-,TRBV7-3,TRBJ2-1,-,TGTGCCAGCAGCTTTGGAGCTCCAAATGAGCAGTTCTTC,CASSFGAPNEQFF
-,TRBV4-3,TRBJ1-6,TRBD1,TGCGCCAGCAGCCAAACGGACAGGGTAGCTGCACCCCTCCACTTT,CASSQTDRVAAPLHF
-,TRBV5-1,TRBJ2-1,TRBD2,TGCGCCAGCAGCCTAGGGACTAGCGGGGGGGCGTGGAATGAGCAGTTCTTC,CASSLGTSGGAWNEQFF
once,TRBV5-1,TRBJ1-2,-,TGCGCCAGCAGCTTAGGGGGGGCGGAACGAGGCTACACCTTC,CASSLGGAERGYTF
-,TRBV15,TRBJ2-3,TRBD2,TGTGCCACCAGCAGCGGATTAAGCTTATGGACTAGCGCGAGCACAGATACGCAGTATTTT,CATSSGLSLWTSASTDTQYF
-,TRBV5-1,TRBJ1-1,TRBD1,TGCGCCAGCAGCCCCGGGACAGGACCAGCTTTCTTT,CASSPGTGPAFF
-,TRBV19,TRBJ2-2,-,TGTGCCAGTAGTCCTTGGCCTTTCACCGGGGAGCTGTTTTTT,CASSPWPFTGELFF
-,TRBV2,TRBJ2-5,TRBD2,TGTGCCAGCCGCCACACTAGCGGGAGGAACCAAGAGACCCAGTACTTC,CASRHTSGRNQETQYF
-,TRBV11-3,TRBJ1-1,-,TGTGCCAGCAGCTTTGGGGAGAATGAAGCTTTCTTT,CASSFGENEAFF
-,TRBV28,TRBJ2-5,TRBD1,TGTGCCAGCTTGGAGACAGGGCGGCAAGAGACCCAGTACTTC,CASLETGRQETQYF
-,TRBV10-1,TRBJ2-7,-,TGCGCCAGCAGTGAGTCGGGCAGCTACGAGCAGTACTTC,CASSESGSYEQYF
-,TRBV6-2/TRBV6-3,TRBJ2-5,-,TGTGCCAGCAGTTACGGGCTCGAGATGGGCCAAGAGACCCAGTACTTC,CASSYGLEMGQETQYF
-,TRBV9,TRBJ2-4,-,TGTGCCAGCAGCGATTCGGGGGACCCGGAGGCCAAAAACATTCAGTACTTC,CASSDSGDPEAKNIQYF
-,TRBV7-2,TRBJ1-5,-,TGTGCCAGCAGCTTTTGGCGGGATCAGCCCCAGCATTTT,CASSFWRDQPQHF
-,TRBV24-1,TRBJ1-5,TRBD1,TGTGCCACCAGTGAGCCCGGGACAGGGAAGAATCAGCCCCAGCATTTT,CATSEPGTGKNQPQHF
-,TRBV6-5,TRBJ1-1,-,TGTGCCAGCAGTCAGAATCTACAGGGAACTGAAGCTTTCTTT,CASSQNLQGTEAFF
-,TRBV27,TRBJ1-2,-,TGTGCCAGCAGTTCCGGTCAGGGTGTGAACTATGGCTACACCTTC,CASSSGQGVNYGYTF
-,TRBV24-1,TRBJ2-1,TRBD1,TGTGCCACCAGTGATTTGAGACAGGGGGGTCGGGATGAGCAGTTCTTC,CATSDLRQGGRDEQFF
-,TRBV2,TRBJ2-5,TRBD2,TGTGCCAGCAGTGAGGGGGGGGGTCAAGAGACCCAGTACTTC,CASSEGGGQETQYF
-,TRBV6-2/TRBV6-3,TRBJ1-2,-,TGTGCCAGCAGTCCCAGGGTCTATTTAAACTATGGCTACACCTTC,CASSPRVYLNYGYTF
-,TRBV9,TRBJ1-4,-,TGTGCCAGCAGCGTCGGCCTGACAGGCGAGGAAAAACTGTTTTTT,CASSVGLTGEEKLFF
-,TRBV6-5,TRBJ1-2,-,TGTGCCAGCAATCGAGACACCTACTTCAACTATGGCTACACCTTC,CASNRDTYFNYGYTF